This entry concerns a single T cell receptor (beta chain). The clone's antigen remains unknown. No much larger clone is present one base from it, and per-base qualities are unavailable. This record belongs to a study of PD-1 blockade in classical Hodgkin lymphoma (dated by TCRdb to about 2020). Broadly, across the study: Nivolumab dosing was 3 mg/kg intravenously every 2 weeks, continuing until either disease progression or unacceptable toxicity. The study used TCR beta sequencing and CyTOF to define a peripheral blood immune signature of response to PD-1 blockade in classical Hodgkin lymphoma.

The Qiagen DNeasy kit was used to extract genomic DNA both from unsorted PBMCs and from the negatively selected CD4+ and CD8+ fractions. Using primers that anneal to V and J segments, immunoSEQ multiplex PCR amplified the TCR beta CDR3 regions. A synthetic immune receptor repertoire was used to minimize amplification bias, and any residual bias was removed computationally once sequencing was done. On the authors' methods: Custom Python scripts were used to quantify repertoire diversity as the Shannon entropy index. The unsorted, CD4+ and CD8+ repertoires were each analyzed separately, with the exception of combined analyses, where CD4+ and CD8+ sequences were merged in silico. A clone was considered expanded if an increase in frequency of at least 2-fold after treatment relative to C1D1 was found, and a pseudocount of 0.5 was applied to clones undetected at baseline. Clones with 0 or 1 copy at C1D1 were defined as singleton clones, while clones with 2 or more copies were defined as non-singleton clones. By matching protein sequences in sorted samples from the same patient, clones expanded in unsorted samples were annotated as CD4+, CD8+ or unknown. Wilcoxon tests on paired samples were used to test diversity changes from C1D1 to C4D1. In TCRdb, the immuneACCESS table is reduced to in-frame sequences with V and J assigned. These tables do not hold every clone; where another copy was compared, an unresolved V gene accounts for under half, and the others remain unexplained. Clone size and the V and J calls come from that table; the DNA yielded D and trimming. Present in this sample are about 93,000 clones, more than 70% of which were seen just once. In total, the top ten clones hold over 7.5% of the sample.

Study-wide findings and limitations: The study was restricted to a single clinical trial cohort, and the causes of repertoire differences, possibly disease activity or prior therapy, were left undefined. A significant rise by C4D1 was seen in CD4+ but not CD8+ TCR diversity (p=0.0027 vs p=0.16), with the rise being most apparent in complete responders (p=0.02). Trial patients with a complete response had baseline diversity similar to that of newly diagnosed patients, while partial responders and progressors had significantly lower diversity. Baseline TCR diversity was reported to be lower in newly diagnosed patients than in healthy donors and to be lower still in relapsed/refractory patients. Lower diversity was seen in patients whose nivolumab began less than 1 year after ASCT, and these patients were left out of later analyses so that immune reconstitution would not confound the results.

Explained via the paper, the time point label denotes: cycle 4 day 1 (C4D1), after more than five weeks of nivolumab. Every trial patient had relapsed after autologous stem cell transplantation, and cohorts A, B and C differed in prior brentuximab vedotin exposure. A total of 56 patients with relapsed/refractory classical Hodgkin lymphoma made up the trial cohort, and each patient's best overall response was complete response, partial response or progressive disease. Trial patients were treated with single-agent nivolumab in the multi-cohort phase II CheckMate 205 trial. An independent review committee assessed best overall response using the 2007 International Working Group response criteria. Trial PBMCs were collected just before the start of nivolumab (C1D1) and during therapy at cycle 2 day 1 and cycle 4 day 1. Peripheral blood was collected in 8 mL Vacutainer Cell Preparation Tubes, from which PBMCs were isolated by centrifugation and then cryopreserved.

From the cysteine up to the phenylalanine, the CDR3 has a length of 13 residues. Just CDR3 DNA is preserved here, 39 bases in frame from base 1. The germline V gene (reference sequence) yields SEHNR for CDR1 and FQNEAQ for CDR2. V and J are truncated by 0 bases and 3 bases respectively, leaving an intervening sequence of 6 bases. The V gene is TRBV7-9 and the J gene is TRBJ2-7; the D gene remains uncertain. The sequences come from peripheral blood mononuclear cells (PBMCs), collected before the fourth cycle of nivolumab. The sequence was collected from a human donor with classical Hodgkin lymphoma. The DNA sequence follows: TGTGCCAGCAGCTTAGCCCAGTTCTACGAGCAGTACTTC. This encodes CASSLAQFYEQYF.